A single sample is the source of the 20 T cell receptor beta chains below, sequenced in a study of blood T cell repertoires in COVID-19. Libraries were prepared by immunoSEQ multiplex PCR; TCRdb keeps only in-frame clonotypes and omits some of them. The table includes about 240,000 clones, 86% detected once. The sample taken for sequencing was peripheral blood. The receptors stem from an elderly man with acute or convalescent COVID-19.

CDR3 sequence (DNA): TGTGCCACCGCTACGACCACAGGGACCTATGGCTACACCTTC. Residues: CATATTTGTYGYTF. The chain combines TRBV6-5 with TRBJ1-2; TRBD1 is a possible D gene (6 bases). This CDR3 is 14 amino acids long. Germline V gene sequence: CDR1 MNHEY, CDR2 SVGAGI. The germline V and J ends were trimmed by 10 bases and 4 bases, with 19 bases remaining between them.

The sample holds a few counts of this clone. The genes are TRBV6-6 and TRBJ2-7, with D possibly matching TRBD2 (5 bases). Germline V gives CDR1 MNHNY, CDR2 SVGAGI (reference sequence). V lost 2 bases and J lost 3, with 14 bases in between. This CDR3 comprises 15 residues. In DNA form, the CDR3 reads TGTGCCAGCAGTTACCCCACCCCGGGGAGCTACGAGCAGTACTTC. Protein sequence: CASSYPTPGSYEQYF.

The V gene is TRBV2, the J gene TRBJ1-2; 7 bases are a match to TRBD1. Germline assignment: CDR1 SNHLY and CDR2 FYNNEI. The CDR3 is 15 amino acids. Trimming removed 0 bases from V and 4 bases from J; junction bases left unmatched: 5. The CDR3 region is CASSEAGQNSYGYTF. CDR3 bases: TGTGCCAGCAGTGAAGCGGGACAGAACAGCTATGGCTACACCTTC. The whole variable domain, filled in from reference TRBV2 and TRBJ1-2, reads EPEVTQTPSHQVTQMGQEVILRCVPISNHLYFYWYRQILGQKVEFLVSFYNNEISEKSEIFDDQFSVERPDGSNFTLKIRSTKLEDSAMYFCASSEAGQNSYGYTFGSGTRLTVV.

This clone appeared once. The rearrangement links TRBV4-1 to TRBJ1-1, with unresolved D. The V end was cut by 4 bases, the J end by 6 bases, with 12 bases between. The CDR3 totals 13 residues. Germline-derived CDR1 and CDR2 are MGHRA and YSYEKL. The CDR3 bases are TGCGCCAGCAGCCCCCGGTCGCTATCTGAAGCTTTCTTT. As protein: CASSPRSLSEAFF.

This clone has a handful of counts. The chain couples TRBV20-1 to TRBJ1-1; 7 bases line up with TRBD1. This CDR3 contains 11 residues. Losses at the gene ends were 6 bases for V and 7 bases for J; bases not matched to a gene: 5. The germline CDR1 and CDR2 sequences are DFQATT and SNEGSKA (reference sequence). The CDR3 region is CSAHRGIEAFF. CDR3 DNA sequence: TGCAGTGCCCACAGGGGTATTGAAGCTTTCTTT.

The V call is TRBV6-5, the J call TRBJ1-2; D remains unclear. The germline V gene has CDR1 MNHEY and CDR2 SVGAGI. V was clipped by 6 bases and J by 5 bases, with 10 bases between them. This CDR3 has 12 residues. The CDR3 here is CASRVLSYGYTF. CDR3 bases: TGTGCCAGCAGGGTCCTAAGTTATGGCTACACCTTC.

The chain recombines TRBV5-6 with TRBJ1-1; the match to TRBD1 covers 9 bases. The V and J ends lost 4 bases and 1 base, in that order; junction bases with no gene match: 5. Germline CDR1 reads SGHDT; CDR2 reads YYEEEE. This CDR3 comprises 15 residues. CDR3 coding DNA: TGTGCCAGCAGCCCGGACAGGGGAACGAACACTGAAGCTTTCTTT. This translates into CASSPDRGTNTEAFF. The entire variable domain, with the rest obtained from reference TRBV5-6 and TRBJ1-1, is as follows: DAGVTQSPTHLIKTRGQQVTLRCSPKSGHDTVSWYQQALGQGPQFIFQYYEEEERQRGNFPDRFSGHQFPNYSSELNVNALLLGDSALYLCASSPDRGTNTEAFFGQGTRLTVV.

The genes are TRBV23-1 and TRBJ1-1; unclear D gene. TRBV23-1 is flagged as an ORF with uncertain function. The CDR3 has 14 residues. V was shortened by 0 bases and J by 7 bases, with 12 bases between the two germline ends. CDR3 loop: CASSQSNSIVEAFF. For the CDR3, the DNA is TGCGCCAGCAGTCAATCTAACTCAATAGTTGAAGCTTTCTTT.

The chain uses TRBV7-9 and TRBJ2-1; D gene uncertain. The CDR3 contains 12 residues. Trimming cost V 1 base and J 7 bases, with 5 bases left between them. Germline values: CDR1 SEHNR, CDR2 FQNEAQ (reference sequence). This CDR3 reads CASSLDNNEQFF. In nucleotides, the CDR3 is TGTGCCAGCAGCTTAGACAATAATGAGCAGTTCTTC. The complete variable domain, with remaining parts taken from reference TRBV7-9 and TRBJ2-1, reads DTGVSQNPRHKITKRGQNVTFRCDPISEHNRLYWYRQTLGQGPEFLTYFQNEAQLEKSRLLSDRFSAERPKGSFSTLEIQRTEQGDSAMYLCASSLDNNEQFFGPGTRLTVL.

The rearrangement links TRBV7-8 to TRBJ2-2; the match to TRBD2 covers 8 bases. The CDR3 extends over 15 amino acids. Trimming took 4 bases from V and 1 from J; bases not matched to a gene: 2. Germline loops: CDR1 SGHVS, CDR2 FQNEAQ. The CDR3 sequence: CASSWTSLNTGELFF. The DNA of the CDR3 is TGTGCCAGCAGCTGGACTAGCCTGAACACCGGGGAGCTGTTTTTT.

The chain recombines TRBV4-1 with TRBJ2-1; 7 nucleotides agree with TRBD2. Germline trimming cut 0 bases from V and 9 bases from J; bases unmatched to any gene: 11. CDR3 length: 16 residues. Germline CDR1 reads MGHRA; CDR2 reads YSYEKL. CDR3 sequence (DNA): TGCGCCAGCAGCCAAGATCCCGGGACTACCCCTCGTGAGCAGTTCTTC. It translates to CASSQDPGTTPREQFF.

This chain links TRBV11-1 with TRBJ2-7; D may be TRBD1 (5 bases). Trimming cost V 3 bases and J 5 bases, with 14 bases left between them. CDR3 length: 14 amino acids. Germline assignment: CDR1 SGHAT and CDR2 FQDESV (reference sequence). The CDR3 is CASSFGQKGNEQYF. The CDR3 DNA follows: TGTGCCAGCAGCTTCGGGCAGAAGGGGAACGAGCAGTACTTC.

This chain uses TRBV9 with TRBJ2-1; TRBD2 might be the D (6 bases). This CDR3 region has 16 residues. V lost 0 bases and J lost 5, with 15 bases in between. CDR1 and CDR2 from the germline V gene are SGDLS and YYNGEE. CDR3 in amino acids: CASSVGPAGVHNEQFF. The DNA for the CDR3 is TGTGCCAGCAGCGTAGGCCCAGCGGGTGTGCACAATGAGCAGTTCTTC.

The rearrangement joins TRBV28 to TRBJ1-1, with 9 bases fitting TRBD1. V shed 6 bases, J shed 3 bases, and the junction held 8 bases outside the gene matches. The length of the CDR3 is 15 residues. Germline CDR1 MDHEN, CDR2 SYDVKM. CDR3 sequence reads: CASRTLGQGYTEAFF. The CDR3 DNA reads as TGTGCCAGCAGGACCCTGGGACAGGGCTACACTGAAGCTTTCTTT.

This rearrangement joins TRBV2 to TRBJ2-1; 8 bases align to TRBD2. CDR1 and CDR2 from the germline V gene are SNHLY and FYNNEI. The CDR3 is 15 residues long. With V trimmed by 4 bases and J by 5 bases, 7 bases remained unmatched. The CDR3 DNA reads TGTGCCAGCAGTGTTAACGGGAGGGCCAACAATGAGCAGTTCTTC. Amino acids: CASSVNGRANNEQFF.

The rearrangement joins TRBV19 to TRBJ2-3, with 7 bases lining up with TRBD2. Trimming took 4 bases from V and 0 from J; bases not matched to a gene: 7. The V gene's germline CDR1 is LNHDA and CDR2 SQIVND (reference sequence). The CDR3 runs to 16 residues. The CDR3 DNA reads TGTGCCAGTAGTAATAGAGCGGGACCTAGCACAGATACGCAGTATTTT. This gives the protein CASSNRAGPSTDTQYF.

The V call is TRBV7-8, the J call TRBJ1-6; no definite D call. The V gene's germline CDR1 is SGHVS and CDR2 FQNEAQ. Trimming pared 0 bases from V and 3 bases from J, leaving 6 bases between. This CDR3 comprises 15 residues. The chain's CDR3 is CASSLAVDYNSPLHF. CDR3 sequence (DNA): TGTGCCAGCAGCTTAGCGGTAGACTATAATTCACCCCTCCACTTT. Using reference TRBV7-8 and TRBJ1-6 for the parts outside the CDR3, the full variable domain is GAGVSQSPRYKVAKRGQDVALRCDPISGHVSLFWYQQALGQGPEFLTYFQNEAQLDKSGLPSDRFFAERPEGSVSTLKIQRTQQEDSAVYLCASSLAVDYNSPLHFGNGTRLTVT.

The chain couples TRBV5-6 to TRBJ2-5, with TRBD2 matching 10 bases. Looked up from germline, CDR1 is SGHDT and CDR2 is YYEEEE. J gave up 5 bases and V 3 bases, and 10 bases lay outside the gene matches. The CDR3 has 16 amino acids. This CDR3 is CASSSRTSGRGETQYF. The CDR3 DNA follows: TGTGCCAGCAGCTCCAGGACTAGCGGCCGGGGGGAGACCCAGTACTTC.

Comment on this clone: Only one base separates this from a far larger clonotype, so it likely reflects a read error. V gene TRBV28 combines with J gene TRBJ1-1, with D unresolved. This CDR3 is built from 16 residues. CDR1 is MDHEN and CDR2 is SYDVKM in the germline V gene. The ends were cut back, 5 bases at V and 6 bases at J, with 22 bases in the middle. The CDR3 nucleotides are TGTGCCAGCAGTCAAGCCAAGGGAGGGATAAGATCTGAAGCTTTCTTT. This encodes CASSQAKGGIRSEAFF.

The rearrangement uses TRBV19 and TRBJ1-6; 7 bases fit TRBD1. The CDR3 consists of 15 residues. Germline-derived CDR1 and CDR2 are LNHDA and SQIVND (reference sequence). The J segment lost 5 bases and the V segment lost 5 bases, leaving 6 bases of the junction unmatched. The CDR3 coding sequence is TGTGCCAGTAGTCTCGCCGGGACAGATAATTCACCCCTCCACTTT. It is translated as CASSLAGTDNSPLHF.